What follows is one TCR beta chain and its context. The data were obtained in a study of shared clonotypes between healthy human individuals. Study-level information: Plates per donor: three CD4 naive, three CD4 memory, two CD8 naive, one CD8 memory.

Clones were sequenced by immunoSEQ multiplex PCR, and TCRdb holds only the in-frame ones, with some missing. This sample has about 2.3 million clones, with 85% to 95% found just once. Per the germline V gene, CDR1 is SGHKS and CDR2 is YYEKEE (reference sequence). The CDR3 has 15 residues. V lost 1 base and J lost 5, with 13 bases in between. The sequencing input was naive CD4+ T cells from PBMCs. As to subset: CD45RA+ positively selected. The chain links TRBV5-5 to TRBJ2-4; either TRBD1 or TRBD2 may fit D (6 bases each). The TCR sequence derives from a young man in good health. Some clones in this sample may be carry-over from other donors' samples. CDR3 region: CASSLPGALENIQYF. CDR3 nucleotides: TGTGCCAGCAGCTTGCCGGGGGCGCTTGAAAACATTCAGTACTTC.